Listed below are T cell receptor beta chains from one sample, sequenced in a study of shared clonotypes between healthy human individuals. Libraries were prepared by immunoSEQ multiplex PCR; TCRdb keeps only in-frame clonotypes and omits some of them. The data show some 2.3 million clones, roughly 93% seen once. Sequenced material: naive CD4+ T cells from PBMCs. Every receptor here comes from a man between 18 and 29 years old in good health. Some clones in this sample may be carry-over from other donors' samples. The conserved cysteine and the conserved F or W are not part of the CDR3 here.

j_call,v_call,cdr3_aa
TRBJ2-7,TRBV9,ASSVGGQGTMYEQY
TRBJ1-5,TRBV6-6,ASSSMDRGFPQPQH
TRBJ1-5,TRBV6-7,ASMARGNQPQH
TRBJ1-6,TRBV27,ASSLLPLNSPLH
TRBJ1-2,TRBV5-1,ASSLDLVNYGYT
TRBJ2-7,TRBV7-9,ASSLTRGGSFYEQY
TRBJ2-4,TRBV21-1,ASSKGKDRTKNIQY
TRBJ1-2,TRBV30,AWGDRVIKHGYT
TRBJ2-1,TRBV2,ASRGPRSRNEQF
TRBJ2-3,TRBV4-1,ASSQATSGRYTDTQY
TRBJ2-1,TRBV5-1,ASILVAGAYNEQF
TRBJ1-5,TRBV19,ASSKGTVSNQPQH
TRBJ1-5,TRBV5-1,ASSLEGLDQPQH
TRBJ2-3,TRBV5-4,ASSPGQDTDTQY
TRBJ2-5,TRBV30,AWSVLETQY
TRBJ2-1,TRBV4-2,ASSQSSYNEQF
TRBJ2-1,TRBV6-6,ASSYSYEQF